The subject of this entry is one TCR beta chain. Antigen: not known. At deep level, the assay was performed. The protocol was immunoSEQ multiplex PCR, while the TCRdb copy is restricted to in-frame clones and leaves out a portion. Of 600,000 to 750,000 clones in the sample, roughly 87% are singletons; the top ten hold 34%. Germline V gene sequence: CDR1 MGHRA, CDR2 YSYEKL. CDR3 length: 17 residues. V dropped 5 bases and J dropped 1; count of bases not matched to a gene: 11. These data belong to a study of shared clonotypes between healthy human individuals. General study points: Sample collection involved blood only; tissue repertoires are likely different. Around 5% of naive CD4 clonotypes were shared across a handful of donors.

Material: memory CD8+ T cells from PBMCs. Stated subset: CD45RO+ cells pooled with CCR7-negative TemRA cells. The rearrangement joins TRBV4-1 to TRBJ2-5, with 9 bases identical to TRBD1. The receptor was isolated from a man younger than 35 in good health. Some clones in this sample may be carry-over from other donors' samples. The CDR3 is CASSVNPRQGVQETQYF. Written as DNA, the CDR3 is TGCGCCAGCAGCGTAAACCCCCGACAGGGGGTCCAAGAGACCCAGTACTTC.